Listed below are T cell receptor beta chains from one sample, sequenced in a study of shared clonotypes between healthy human individuals. Here immunoSEQ multiplex PCR was the method, and the copy in TCRdb shows in-frame clones only, minus some. Of about 2.4 million clones listed, approximately 93% are singletons. The sample was naive CD4+ T cells from PBMCs. Every receptor here comes from a man in his late teens or twenties in good health. Some clones in this sample may be carry-over from other donors' samples. Both conserved end residues are part of each CDR3. A D gene is named only where the DNA matches it firmly. A row's size may be missing; if present it is once, few, many or a size class.

D gene | J gene | V gene | clone size | CDR3 DNA | CDR3 protein
TRBD2 | TRBJ2-2 | TRBV5-6 | . | TGTGCCAGCAGCCTCCGGACTAGCGGGAGATCGGACACCGGGGAGCTGTTTTTT | CASSLRTSGRSDTGELFF
. | TRBJ1-3 | TRBV19 | . | TGTGCCAGTAGTACCCGACAAGCGGGCGGTTCTGGAAACACCATATATTTT | CASSTRQAGGSGNTIYF
TRBD2 | TRBJ2-1 | TRBV5-1 | . | TGCGCCAGCAGCTTCTCCGGGACTAGCGTGAACAATGAGCAGTTCTTC | CASSFSGTSVNNEQFF
. | TRBJ1-5 | TRBV6-1 | . | TGTGCCAGCACCCGACGGACCAATCAGCCCCAGCATTTT | CASTRRTNQPQHF
. | TRBJ2-7 | TRBV2 | . | TGTGCCAGCAGGGGGGACTCCCCCTACGAGCAGTACTTC | CASRGDSPYEQYF
. | TRBJ1-5 | TRBV28 | . | TGTGCCAGCAGTTTGGGAGGGGGAGACCAGCCCCAGCATTTT | CASSLGGGDQPQHF
. | TRBJ2-3 | TRBV15 | . | TGTGCCACCAGCAGAGATCTTGTTCCTACGACGCAGTATTTT | CATSRDLVPTTQYF
. | TRBJ1-1 | TRBV7-2 | . | TGTGCCAGCAGCTGGGTGGCCGGGTTGAACACTGAAGCTTTCTTT | CASSWVAGLNTEAFF
TRBD2 | TRBJ2-3 | TRBV5-4 | . | TGTGCCAGCAGCGTAGGGACTAGCGGGAGATTAGATACGCAGTATTTT | CASSVGTSGRLDTQYF
. | TRBJ1-2 | TRBV2 | . | TGTGCCAGCAACAGGGACGGACTCTATGGCTACACCTTC | CASNRDGLYGYTF
. | TRBJ2-7 | TRBV15 | few | TGTGCCACCAGCAGTTTCTACGAGCAGTACTTC | CATSSFYEQYF
TRBD1 | TRBJ2-3 | TRBV15 | . | TGTGCCACCAGCAGAGATCCGGGGACAGGTCCGCAGTATTTT | CATSRDPGTGPQYF